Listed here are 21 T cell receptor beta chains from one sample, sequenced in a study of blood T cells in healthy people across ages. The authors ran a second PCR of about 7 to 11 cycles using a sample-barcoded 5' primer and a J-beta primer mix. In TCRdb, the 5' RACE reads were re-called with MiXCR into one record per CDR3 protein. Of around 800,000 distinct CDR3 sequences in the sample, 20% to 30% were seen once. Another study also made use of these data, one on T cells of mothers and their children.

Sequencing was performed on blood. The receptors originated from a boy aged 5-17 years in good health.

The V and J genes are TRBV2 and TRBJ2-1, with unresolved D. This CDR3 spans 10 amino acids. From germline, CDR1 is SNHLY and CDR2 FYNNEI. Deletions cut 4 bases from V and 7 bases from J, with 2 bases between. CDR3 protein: CASSVNEQFF. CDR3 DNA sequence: TGTGCCAGCAGTGTTAATGAGCAGTTCTTC.

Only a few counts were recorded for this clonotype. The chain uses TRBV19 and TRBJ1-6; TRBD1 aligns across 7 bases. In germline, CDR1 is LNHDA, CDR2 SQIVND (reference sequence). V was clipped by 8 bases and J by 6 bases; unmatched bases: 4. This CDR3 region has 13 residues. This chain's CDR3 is CASQGGTNSPLHF. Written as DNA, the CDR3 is TGTGCCAGTCAGGGGGGTACTAATTCACCCCTCCACTTT. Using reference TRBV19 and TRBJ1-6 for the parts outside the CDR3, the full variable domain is DGGITQSPKYLFRKEGQNVTLSCEQNLNHDAMYWYRQDPGQGLRLIYYSQIVNDFQKGDIAEGYSVSREKKESFPLTVTSAQKNPTAFYLCASQGGTNSPLHFGNGTRLTVT.

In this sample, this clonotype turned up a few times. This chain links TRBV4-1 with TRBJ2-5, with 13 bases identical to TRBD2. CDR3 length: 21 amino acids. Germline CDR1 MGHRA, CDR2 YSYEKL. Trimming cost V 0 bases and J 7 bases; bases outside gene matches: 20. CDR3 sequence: CASSQDRVLAGGPGQIWTQYF. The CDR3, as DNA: TGCGCCAGCAGCCAAGATAGGGTACTAGCGGGGGGGCCTGGGCAAATTTGGACCCAGTACTTC.

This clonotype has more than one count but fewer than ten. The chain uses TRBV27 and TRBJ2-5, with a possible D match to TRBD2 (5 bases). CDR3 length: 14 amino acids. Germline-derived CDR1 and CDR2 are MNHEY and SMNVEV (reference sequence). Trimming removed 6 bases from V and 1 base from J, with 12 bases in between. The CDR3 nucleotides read TGTGCCAGCAGCCGAGGGAGCCTCCAAGAGACCCAGTACTTC. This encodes CASSRGSLQETQYF.

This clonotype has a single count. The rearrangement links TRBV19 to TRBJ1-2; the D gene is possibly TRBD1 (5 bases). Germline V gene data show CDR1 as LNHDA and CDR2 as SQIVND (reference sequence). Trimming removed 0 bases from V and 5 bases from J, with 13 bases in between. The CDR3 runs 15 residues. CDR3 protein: CASSIDHLGPYGYTF. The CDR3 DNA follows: TGTGCCAGTAGTATAGATCATCTGGGACCATATGGCTACACCTTC.

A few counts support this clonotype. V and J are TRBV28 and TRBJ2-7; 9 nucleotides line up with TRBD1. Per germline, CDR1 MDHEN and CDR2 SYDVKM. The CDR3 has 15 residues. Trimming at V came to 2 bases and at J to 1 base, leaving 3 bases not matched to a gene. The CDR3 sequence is CASSLTGQGSYEQYF. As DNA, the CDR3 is TGTGCCAGCAGTTTAACGGGACAGGGTTCCTACGAGCAGTACTTC. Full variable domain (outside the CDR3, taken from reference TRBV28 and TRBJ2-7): DVKVTQSSRYLVKRTGEKVFLECVQDMDHENMFWYRQDPGLGLRLIYFSYDVKMKEKGDIPEGYSVSREKKERFSLILESASTNQTSMYLCASSLTGQGSYEQYFGPGTRLTVT.

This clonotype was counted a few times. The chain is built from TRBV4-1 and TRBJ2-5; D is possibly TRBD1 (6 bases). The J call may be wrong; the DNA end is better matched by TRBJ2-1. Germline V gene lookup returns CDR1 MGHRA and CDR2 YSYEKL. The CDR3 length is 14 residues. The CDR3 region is CASSQASRGHEQFF. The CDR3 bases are TGCGCCAGCAGCCAAGCGAGCAGGGGCCATGAGCAGTTCTTC.

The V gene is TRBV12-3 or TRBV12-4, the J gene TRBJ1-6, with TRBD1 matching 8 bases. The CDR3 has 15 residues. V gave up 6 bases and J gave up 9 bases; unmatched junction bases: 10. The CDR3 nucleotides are TGTGCCAGCAGCAAACAGGGGGGTAAGGGTTCACCCCTCCACTTT. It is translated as CASSKQGGKGSPLHF.

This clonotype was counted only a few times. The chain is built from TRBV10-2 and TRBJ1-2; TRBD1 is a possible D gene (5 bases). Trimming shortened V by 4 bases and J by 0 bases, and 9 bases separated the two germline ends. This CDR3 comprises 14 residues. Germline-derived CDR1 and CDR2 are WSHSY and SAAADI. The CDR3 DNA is TGCGCCAGCAGTGGAAGGGGCGCTAACTATGGCTACACCTTC. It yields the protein CASSGRGANYGYTF.

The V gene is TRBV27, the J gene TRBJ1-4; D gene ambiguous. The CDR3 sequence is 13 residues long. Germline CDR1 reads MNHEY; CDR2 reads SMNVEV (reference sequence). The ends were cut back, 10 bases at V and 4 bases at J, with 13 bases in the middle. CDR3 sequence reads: CATRSHGNEKLFF. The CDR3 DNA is TGTGCCACGCGGTCGCATGGTAATGAAAAACTGTTTTTT. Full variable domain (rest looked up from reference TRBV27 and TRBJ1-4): EAQVTQNPRYLITVTGKKLTVTCSQNMNHEYMSWYRQDPGLGLRQIYYSMNVEVTDKGDVPEGYKVSRKEKRNFPLILESPSPNQTSLYFCATRSHGNEKLFFGSGTQLSVL.

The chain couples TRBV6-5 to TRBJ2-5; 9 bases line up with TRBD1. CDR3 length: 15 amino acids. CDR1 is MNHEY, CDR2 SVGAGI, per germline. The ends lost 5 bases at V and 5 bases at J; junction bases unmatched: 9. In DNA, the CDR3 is TGTGCCAGCAGTACTTTCACAGGGGGCCTTGAGACCCAGTACTTC. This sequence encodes CASSTFTGGLETQYF.

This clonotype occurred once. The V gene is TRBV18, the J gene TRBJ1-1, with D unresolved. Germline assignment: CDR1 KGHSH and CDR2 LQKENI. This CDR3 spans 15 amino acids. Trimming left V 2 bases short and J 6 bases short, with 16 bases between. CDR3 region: CASSPTDAVNSEAFF. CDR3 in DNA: TGTGCCAGCTCACCAACGGATGCAGTGAATTCTGAAGCTTTCTTT. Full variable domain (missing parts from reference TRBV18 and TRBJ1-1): NAGVMQNPRHLVRRRGQEARLRCSPMKGHSHVYWYRQLPEEGLKFMVYLQKENIIDESGMPKERFSAEFPKEGPSILRIQQVVRGDSAAYFCASSPTDAVNSEAFFGQGTRLTVV.

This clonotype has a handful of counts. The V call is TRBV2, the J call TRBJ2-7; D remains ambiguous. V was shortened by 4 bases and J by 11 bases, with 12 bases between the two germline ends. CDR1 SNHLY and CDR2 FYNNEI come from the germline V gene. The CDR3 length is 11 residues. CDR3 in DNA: TGTGCCAGCAGTGGATGGGATGGCGAGTACTTC. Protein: CASSGWDGEYF. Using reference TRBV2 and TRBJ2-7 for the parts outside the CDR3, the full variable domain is EPEVTQTPSHQVTQMGQEVILRCVPISNHLYFYWYRQILGQKVEFLVSFYNNEISEKSEIFDDQFSVERPDGSNFTLKIRSTKLEDSAMYFCASSGWDGEYFGPGTRLTVT.

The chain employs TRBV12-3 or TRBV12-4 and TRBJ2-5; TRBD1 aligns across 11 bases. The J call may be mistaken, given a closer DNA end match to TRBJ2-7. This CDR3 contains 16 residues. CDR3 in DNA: TGTGCCAGCAGCCCCAAAAGGGGGACAGGGGGCTACGAGCAGTACTTC. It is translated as CASSPKRGTGGYEQYF.

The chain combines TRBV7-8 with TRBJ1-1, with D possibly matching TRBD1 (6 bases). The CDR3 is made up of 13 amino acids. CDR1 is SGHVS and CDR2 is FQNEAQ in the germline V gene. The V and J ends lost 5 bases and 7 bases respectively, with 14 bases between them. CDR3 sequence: CASSVSQGREAFF. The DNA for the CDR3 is TGTGCCAGCAGCGTAAGTCAGGGGCGTGAAGCTTTCTTT.

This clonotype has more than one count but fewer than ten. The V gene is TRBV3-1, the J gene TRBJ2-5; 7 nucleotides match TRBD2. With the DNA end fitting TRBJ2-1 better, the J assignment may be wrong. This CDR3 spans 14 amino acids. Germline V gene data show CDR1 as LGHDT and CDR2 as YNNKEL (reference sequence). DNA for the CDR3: TGTGCCAGCAGCCATGGACTAGTCGTGGTTGAGCAGTTCTTC. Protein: CASSHGLVVVEQFF.

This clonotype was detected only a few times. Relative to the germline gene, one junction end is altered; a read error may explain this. CDR3 nucleotide sequence: TGTGCCGGCAGCCGAAAGCTAACCCGTATTCCCTACAATGAGCAGTTCTTC. It codes for CAGSRKLTRIPYNEQFF. The chain is built from TRBV12-3 or TRBV12-4 and TRBJ2-5; no firm D call. The DNA end lines up better with TRBJ2-1; the J call may be wrong. This CDR3 comprises 17 residues.

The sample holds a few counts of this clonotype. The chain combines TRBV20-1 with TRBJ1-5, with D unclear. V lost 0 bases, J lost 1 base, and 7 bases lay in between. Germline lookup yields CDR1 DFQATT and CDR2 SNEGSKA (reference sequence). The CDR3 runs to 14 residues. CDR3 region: CSARDYSSNQPQHF. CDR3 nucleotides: TGCAGTGCTAGAGATTACAGCAGCAATCAGCCCCAGCATTTT.

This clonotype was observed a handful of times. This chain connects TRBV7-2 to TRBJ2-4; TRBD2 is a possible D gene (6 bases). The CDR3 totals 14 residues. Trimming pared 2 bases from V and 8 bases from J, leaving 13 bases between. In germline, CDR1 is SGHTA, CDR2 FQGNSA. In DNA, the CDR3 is TGTGCCAGCAGCTTACCGCCTAGCGTTTACATTCAGTACTTC. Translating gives CASSLPPSVYIQYF.

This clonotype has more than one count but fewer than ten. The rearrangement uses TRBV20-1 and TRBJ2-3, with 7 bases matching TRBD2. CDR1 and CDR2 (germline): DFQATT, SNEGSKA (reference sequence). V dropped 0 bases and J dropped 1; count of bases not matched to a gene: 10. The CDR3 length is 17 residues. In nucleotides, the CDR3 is TGCAGTGCTAGAGATCCAACGTGGCTAGCGGGCACAGATACGCAGTATTTT. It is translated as CSARDPTWLAGTDTQYF.

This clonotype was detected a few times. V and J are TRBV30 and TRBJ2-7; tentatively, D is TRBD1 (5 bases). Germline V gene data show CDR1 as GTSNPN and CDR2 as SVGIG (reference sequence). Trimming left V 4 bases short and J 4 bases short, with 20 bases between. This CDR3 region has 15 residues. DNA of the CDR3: TGTGCCTGGAAGGTAACAGGATGGGGTCCTTACGAGCAGTACTTC. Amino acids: CAWKVTGWGPYEQYF.